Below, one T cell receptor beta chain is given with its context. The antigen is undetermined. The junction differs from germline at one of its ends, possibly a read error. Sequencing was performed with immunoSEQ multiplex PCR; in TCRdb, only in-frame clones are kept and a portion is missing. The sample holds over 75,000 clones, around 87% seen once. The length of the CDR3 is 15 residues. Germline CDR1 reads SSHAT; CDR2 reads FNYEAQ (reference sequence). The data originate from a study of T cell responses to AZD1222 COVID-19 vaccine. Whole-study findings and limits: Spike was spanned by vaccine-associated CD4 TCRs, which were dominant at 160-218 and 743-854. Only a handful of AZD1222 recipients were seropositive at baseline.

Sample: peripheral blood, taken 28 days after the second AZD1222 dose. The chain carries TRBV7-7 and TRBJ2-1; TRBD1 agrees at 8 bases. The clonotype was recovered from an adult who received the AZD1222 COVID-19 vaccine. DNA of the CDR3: TGTGCTAGCAGCCGGACAGGGAGCTCCTACAATGAGCAGTTCTTC. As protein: CASSRTGSSYNEQFF.